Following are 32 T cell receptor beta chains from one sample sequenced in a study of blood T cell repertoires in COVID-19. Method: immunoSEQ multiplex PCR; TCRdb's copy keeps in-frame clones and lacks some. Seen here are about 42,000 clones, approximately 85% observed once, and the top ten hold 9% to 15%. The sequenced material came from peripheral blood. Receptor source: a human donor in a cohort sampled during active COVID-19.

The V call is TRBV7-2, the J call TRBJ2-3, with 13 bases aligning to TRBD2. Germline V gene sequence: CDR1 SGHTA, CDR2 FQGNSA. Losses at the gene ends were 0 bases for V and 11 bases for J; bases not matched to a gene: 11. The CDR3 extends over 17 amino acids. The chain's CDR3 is CASSLATSGGALVMQYF. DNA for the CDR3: TGTGCCAGCAGCTTAGCCACTAGCGGGGGGGCCCTGGTTATGCAGTATTTT.

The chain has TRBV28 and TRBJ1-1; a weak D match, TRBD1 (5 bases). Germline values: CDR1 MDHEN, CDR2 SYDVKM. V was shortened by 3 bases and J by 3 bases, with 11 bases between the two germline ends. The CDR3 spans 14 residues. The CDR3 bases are TGTGCCAGCAGTTTTTTAGGGACTTACACTGAAGCTTTCTTT. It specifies CASSFLGTYTEAFF.

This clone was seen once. The CDR3 protein is CASSQDRGQKNSPLHF. For the CDR3, the DNA is TGCGCCAGCAGCCAAGATCGGGGACAAAAGAATTCACCCCTCCACTTT. The chain joins TRBV4-1 to TRBJ1-6; weak D call: TRBD1 (6 bases). In germline, CDR1 is MGHRA, CDR2 YSYEKL. The CDR3 length is 16 residues. The germline V and J ends were trimmed by 0 bases and 7 bases, with 13 bases remaining between them.

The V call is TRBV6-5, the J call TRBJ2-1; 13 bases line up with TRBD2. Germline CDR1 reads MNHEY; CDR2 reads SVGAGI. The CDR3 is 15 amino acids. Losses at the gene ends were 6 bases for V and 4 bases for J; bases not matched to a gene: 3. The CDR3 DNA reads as TGTGCCAGCAGAACTAGCGGGGGGGGTTACAATGAGCAGTTCTTC. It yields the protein CASRTSGGGYNEQFF.

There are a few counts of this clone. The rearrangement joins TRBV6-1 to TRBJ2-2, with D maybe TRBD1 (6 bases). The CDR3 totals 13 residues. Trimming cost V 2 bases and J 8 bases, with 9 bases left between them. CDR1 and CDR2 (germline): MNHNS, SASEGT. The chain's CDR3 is CASSETGRGELFF. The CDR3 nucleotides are TGTGCCAGCAGTGAAACAGGGAGAGGGGAGCTGTTTTTT.

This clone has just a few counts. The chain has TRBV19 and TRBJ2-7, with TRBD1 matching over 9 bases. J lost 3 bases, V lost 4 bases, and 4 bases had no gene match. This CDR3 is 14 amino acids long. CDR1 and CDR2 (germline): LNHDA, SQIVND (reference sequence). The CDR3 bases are TGTGCCAGTAGTACGGTGGACAGGGGCTACGAGCAGTACTTC. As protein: CASSTVDRGYEQYF.

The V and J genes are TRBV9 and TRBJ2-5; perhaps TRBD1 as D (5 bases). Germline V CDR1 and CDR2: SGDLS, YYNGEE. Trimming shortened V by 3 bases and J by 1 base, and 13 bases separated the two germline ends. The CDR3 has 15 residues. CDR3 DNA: TGTGCCAGCAGCGCCCTCCGGCAGGGCCAAGAGACCCAGTACTTC. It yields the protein CASSALRQGQETQYF.

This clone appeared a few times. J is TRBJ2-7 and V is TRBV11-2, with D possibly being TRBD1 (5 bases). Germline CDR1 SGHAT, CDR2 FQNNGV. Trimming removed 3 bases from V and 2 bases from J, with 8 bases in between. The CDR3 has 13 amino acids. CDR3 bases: TGTGCCAGCAGCTTGATGACAGCCTACGAGCAGTACTTC. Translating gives CASSLMTAYEQYF.

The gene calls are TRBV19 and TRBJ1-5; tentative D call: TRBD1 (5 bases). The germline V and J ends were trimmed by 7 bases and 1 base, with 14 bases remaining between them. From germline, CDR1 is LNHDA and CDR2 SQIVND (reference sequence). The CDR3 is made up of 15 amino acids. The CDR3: CASKWRGMSNQPQHF. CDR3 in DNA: TGTGCCAGTAAATGGAGGGGCATGAGCAATCAGCCCCAGCATTTT.

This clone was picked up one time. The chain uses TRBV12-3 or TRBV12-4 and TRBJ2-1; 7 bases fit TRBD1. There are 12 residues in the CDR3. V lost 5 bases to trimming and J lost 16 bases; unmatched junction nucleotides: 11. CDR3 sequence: CASSQRDRDSFF. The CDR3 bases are TGTGCCAGCAGTCAGAGAGACCGGGACAGCTTCTTC.

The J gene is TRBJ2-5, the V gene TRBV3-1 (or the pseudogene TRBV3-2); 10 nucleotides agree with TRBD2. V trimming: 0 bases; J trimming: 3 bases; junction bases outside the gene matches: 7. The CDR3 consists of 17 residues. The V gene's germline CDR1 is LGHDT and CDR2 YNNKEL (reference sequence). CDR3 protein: CASSQDFSGGAEETQYF. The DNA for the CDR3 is TGTGCCAGCAGCCAAGATTTCAGCGGGGGGGCCGAAGAGACCCAGTACTTC.

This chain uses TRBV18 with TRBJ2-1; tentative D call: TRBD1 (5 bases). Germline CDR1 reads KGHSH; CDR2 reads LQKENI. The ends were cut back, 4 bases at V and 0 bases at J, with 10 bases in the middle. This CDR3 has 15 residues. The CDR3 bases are TGTGCCAGCTCACTAACAGGTTTCTCCTACAATGAGCAGTTCTTC. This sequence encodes CASSLTGFSYNEQFF. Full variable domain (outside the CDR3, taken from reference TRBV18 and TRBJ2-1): NAGVMQNPRHLVRRRGQEARLRCSPMKGHSHVYWYRQLPEEGLKFMVYLQKENIIDESGMPKERFSAEFPKEGPSILRIQQVVRGDSAAYFCASSLTGFSYNEQFFGPGTRLTVL.

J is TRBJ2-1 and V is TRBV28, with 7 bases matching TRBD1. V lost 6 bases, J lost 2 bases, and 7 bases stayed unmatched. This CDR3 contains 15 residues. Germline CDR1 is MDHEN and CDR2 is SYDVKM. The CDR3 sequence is CASSRQGRPYNEQFF. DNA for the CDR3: TGTGCCAGCAGCCGACAGGGACGCCCCTACAATGAGCAGTTCTTC.

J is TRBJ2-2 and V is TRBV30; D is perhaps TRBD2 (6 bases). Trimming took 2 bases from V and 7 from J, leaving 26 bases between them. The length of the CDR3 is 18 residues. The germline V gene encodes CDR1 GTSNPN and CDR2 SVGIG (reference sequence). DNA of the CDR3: TGTGCCTGGAGTTACCGCCCTCATACTAGCCCGAAGGTCGGGGAGCTGTTTTTT. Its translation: CAWSYRPHTSPKVGELFF.

CDR3: CASSVTGRGYGYTF. CDR3 DNA sequence: TGCGCCAGCAGCGTCACCGGCAGGGGCTATGGCTACACCTTC. J is TRBJ1-2 and V is TRBV5-1; D is perhaps TRBD1 (6 bases). Germline V gives CDR1 SGHRS, CDR2 YFSETQ. This CDR3 comprises 14 residues. Trimming removed 4 bases at V and 4 bases at J, with 14 bases between.

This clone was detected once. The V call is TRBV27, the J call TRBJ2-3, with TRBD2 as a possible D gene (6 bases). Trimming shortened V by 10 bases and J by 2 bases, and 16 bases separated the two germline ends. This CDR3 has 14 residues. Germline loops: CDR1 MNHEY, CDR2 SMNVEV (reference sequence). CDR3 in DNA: TGTGCCAATGTGGGGAGGCAGGACACAGATACGCAGTATTTT. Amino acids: CANVGRQDTDTQYF.

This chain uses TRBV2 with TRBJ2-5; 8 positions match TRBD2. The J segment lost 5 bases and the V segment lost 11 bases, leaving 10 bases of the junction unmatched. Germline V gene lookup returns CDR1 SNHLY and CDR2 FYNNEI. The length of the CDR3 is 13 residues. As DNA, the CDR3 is TGTGCCGGGGGGACTAGATATCGGGAGACCCAGTACTTC. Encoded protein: CAGGTRYRETQYF.

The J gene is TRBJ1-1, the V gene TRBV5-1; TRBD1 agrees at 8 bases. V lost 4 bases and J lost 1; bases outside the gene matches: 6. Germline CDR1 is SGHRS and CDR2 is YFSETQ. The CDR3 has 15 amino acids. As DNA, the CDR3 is TGCGCCAGCAGCCGTAACACAGGGGGGAACACTGAAGCTTTCTTT. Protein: CASSRNTGGNTEAFF.

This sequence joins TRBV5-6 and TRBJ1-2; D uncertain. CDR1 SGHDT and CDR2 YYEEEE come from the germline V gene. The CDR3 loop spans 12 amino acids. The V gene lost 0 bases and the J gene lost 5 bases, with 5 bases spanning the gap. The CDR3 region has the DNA TGTGCCAGCAGCTTGGGTCAGTATGGCTACACCTTC. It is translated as CASSLGQYGYTF.

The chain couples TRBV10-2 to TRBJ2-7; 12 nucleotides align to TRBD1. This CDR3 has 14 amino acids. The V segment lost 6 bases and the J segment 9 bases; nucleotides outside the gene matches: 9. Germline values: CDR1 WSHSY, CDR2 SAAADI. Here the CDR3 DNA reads TGCGCCAGCAGGGGGGACAGGGGGCAGTTCGTGCAGTACTTC. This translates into CASRGDRGQFVQYF.

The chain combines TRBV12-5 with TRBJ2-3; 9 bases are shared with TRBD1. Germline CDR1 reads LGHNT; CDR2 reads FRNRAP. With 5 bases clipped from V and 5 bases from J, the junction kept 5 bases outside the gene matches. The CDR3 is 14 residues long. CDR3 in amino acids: CASGPGTGRDTQYF. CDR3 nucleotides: TGTGCTAGTGGTCCGGGGACAGGGCGAGATACGCAGTATTTT.

This chain's CDR3 is CASSEGQVGDTIYF. CDR3 DNA sequence: TGTGCCAGCAGTGAAGGACAAGTGGGAGACACCATATATTTT. V gene TRBV2 combines with J gene TRBJ1-3, with unresolved D. Trimming took off 1 base at V and 8 bases at J, with 12 bases between the two ends. The CDR3 length is 14 residues. The germline V gene encodes CDR1 SNHLY and CDR2 FYNNEI.

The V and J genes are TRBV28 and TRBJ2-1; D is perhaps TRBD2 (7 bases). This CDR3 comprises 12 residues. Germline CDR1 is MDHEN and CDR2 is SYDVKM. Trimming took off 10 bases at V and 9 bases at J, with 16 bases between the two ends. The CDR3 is CATLLGGREQFF. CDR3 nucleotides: TGTGCCACCCTGCTGGGGGGGCGTGAGCAGTTCTTC.

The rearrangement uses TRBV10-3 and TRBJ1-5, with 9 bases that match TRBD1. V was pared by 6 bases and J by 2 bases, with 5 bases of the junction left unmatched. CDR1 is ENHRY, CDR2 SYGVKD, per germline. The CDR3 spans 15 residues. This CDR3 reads CAISPGQGGNQPQHF. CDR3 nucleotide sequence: TGTGCCATCAGCCCGGGACAGGGAGGCAATCAGCCCCAGCATTTT.

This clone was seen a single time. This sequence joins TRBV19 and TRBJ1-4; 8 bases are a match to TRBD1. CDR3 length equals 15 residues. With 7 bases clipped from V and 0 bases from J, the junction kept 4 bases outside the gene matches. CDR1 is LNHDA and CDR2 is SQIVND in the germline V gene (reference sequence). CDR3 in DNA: TGTGCCAGTAACGACAGGGGCTCAACTAATGAAAAACTGTTTTTT. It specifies CASNDRGSTNEKLFF.

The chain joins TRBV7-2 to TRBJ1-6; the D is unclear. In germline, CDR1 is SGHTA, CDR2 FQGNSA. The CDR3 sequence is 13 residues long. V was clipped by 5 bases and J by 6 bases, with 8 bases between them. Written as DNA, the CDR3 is TGTGCCAGCAGCCCAACTCTTAATTCACCCCTCCACTTT. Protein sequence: CASSPTLNSPLHF. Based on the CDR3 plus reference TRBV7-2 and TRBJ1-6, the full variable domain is GAGVSQSPSNKVTEKGKDVELRCDPISGHTALYWYRQSLGQGLEFLIYFQGNSAPDKSGLPSDRFSAERTGGSVSTLTIQRTQQEDSAVYLCASSPTLNSPLHFGNGTRLTVT.

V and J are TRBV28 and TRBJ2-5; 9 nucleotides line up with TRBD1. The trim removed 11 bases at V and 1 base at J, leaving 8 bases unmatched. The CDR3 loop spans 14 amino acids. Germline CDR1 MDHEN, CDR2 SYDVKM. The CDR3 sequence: CACSGTGFQETQYF. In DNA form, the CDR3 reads TGTGCCTGCTCCGGGACAGGGTTCCAAGAGACCCAGTACTTC. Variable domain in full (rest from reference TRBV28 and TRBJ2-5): DVKVTQSSRYLVKRTGEKVFLECVQDMDHENMFWYRQDPGLGLRLIYFSYDVKMKEKGDIPEGYSVSREKKERFSLILESASTNQTSMYLCACSGTGFQETQYFGPGTRLLVL.

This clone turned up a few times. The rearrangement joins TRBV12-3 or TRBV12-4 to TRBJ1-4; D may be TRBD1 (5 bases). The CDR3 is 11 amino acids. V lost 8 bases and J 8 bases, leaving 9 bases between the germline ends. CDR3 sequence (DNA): TGTGCCAGCTCAGGGAAGGAAAAACTGTTTTTT. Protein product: CASSGKEKLFF.

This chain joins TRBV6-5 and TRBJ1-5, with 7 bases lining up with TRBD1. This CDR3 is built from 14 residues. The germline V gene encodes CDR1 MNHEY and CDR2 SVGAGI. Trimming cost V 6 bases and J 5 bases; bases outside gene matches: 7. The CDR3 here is CASREGAQYQPQHF. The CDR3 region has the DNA TGTGCCAGCAGGGAGGGGGCACAGTATCAGCCCCAGCATTTT.

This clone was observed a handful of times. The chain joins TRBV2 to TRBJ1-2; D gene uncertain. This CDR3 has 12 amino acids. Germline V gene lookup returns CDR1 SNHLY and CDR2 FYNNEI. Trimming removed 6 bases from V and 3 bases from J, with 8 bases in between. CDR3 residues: CASRGSDYGYTF. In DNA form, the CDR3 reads TGTGCCAGCAGGGGCTCAGACTATGGCTACACCTTC.

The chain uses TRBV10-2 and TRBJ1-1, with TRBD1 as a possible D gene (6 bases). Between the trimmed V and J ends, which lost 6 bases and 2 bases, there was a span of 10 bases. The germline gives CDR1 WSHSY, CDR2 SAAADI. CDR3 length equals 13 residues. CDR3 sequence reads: CASRGQLNTEAFF. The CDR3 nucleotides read TGCGCCAGCAGGGGACAACTAAACACTGAAGCTTTCTTT.

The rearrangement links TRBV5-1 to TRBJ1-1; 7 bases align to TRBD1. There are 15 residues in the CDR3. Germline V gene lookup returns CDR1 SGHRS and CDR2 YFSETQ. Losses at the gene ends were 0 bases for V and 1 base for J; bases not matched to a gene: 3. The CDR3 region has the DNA TGCGCCAGCAGCTTGGGACAGGGTGAGAACACTGAAGCTTTCTTT. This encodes CASSLGQGENTEAFF.